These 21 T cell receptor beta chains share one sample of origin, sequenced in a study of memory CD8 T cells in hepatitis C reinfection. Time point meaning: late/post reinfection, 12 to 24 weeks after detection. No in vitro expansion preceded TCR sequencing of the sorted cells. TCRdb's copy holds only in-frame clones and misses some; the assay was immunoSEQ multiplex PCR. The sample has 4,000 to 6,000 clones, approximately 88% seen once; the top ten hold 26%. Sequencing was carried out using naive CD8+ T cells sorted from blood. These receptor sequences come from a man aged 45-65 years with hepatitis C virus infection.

In DNA form, the CDR3 reads TGTGCCAGCAGCTTAATCAAATACGAGCAGTACTTC. It encodes CASSLIKYEQYF. The chain employs TRBV7-2 and TRBJ2-5; D remains unclear. The tail of the sequence fits TRBJ2-7 better, so the J call may be wrong. This CDR3 has 12 amino acids. Germline lookup yields CDR1 SGHTA and CDR2 FQGNSA.

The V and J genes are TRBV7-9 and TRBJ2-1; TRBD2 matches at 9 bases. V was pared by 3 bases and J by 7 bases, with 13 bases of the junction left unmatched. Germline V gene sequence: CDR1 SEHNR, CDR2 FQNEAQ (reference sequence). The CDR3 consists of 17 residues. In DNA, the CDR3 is TGTGCCAGCAGCTTGGGGCGGCTAGCGGGAATCGGGAATGAGCAGTTCTTC. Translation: CASSLGRLAGIGNEQFF.

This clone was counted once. The CDR3 is CASSIGTGTPGGNEQFF. CDR3 bases: TGTGCCAGTAGTATAGGGACAGGGACCCCAGGGGGCAATGAGCAGTTCTTC. V is TRBV19 and J is TRBJ2-1, with 8 bases identical to TRBD1. Germline V gene sequence: CDR1 LNHDA, CDR2 SQIVND (reference sequence). This CDR3 has 17 amino acids. The V segment lost 1 base and the J segment 6 bases; nucleotides outside the gene matches: 11.

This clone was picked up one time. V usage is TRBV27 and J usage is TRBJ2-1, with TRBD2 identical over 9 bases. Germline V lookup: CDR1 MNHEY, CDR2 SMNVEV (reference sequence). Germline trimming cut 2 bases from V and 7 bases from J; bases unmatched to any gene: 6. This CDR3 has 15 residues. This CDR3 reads CASSLTGLAGNEQFF. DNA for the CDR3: TGTGCCAGCAGTTTAACGGGACTAGCCGGTAATGAGCAGTTCTTC.

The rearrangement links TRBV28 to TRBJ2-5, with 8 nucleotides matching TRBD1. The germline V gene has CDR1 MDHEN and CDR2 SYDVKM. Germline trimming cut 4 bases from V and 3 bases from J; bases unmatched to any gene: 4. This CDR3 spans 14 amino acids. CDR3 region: CASSSTGGKETQYF. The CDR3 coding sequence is TGTGCCAGCAGTTCTACAGGGGGAAAAGAGACCCAGTACTTC.

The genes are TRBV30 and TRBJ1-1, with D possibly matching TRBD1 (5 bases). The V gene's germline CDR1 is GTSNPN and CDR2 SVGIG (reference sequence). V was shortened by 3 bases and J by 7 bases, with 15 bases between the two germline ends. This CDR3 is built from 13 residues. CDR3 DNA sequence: TGTGCCTGGAGCCAGACAGTGACCGGTGAAGCTTTCTTT. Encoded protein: CAWSQTVTGEAFF.

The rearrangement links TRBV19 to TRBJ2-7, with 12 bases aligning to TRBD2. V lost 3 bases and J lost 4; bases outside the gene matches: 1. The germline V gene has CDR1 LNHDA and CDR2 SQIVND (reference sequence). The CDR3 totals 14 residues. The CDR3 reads CASSMTSGSYEQYF. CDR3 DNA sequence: TGTGCCAGTAGTATGACTAGCGGGAGTTACGAGCAGTACTTC. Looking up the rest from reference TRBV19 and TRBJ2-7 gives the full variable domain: DGGITQSPKYLFRKEGQNVTLSCEQNLNHDAMYWYRQDPGQGLRLIYYSQIVNDFQKGDIAEGYSVSREKKESFPLTVTSAQKNPTAFYLCASSMTSGSYEQYFGPGTRLTVT.

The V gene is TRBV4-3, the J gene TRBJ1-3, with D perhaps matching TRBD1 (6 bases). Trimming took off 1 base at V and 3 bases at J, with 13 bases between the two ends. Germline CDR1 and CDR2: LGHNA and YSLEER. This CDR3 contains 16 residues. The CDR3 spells CASSQAEAGHGNTIYF. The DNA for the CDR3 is TGCGCCAGCAGCCAAGCGGAAGCGGGACATGGAAACACCATATATTTT.

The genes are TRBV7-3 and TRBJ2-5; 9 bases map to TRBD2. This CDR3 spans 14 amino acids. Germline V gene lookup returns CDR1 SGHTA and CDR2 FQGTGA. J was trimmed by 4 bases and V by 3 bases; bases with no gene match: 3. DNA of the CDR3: TGTGCCAGCAGCTTGAATAGCGGGAGAGAGACCCAGTACTTC. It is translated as CASSLNSGRETQYF.

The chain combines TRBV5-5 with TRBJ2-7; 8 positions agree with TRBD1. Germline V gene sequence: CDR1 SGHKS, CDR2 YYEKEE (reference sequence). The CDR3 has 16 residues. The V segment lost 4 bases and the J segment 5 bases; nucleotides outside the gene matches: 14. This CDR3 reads CASSTPDRELSNEQYF. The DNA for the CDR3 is TGTGCCAGCAGCACGCCGGACAGGGAACTAAGTAACGAGCAGTACTTC.

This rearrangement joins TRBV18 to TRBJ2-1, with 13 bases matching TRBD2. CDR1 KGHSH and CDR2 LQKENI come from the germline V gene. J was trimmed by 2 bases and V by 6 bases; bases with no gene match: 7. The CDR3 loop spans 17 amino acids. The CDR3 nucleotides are TGTGCCAGCTCCCTCGGGACTAGCGGGGAAGCCTACAATGAGCAGTTCTTC. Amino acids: CASSLGTSGEAYNEQFF.

The CDR3 spells CAWSEGGGRLGQETQYF. CDR3 nucleotides: TGTGCCTGGAGTGAAGGGGGGGGGCGCCTGGGCCAAGAGACCCAGTACTTC. The chain combines TRBV30 with TRBJ2-5, with D tentatively TRBD2 (7 bases). V gave up 1 base and J gave up 1 base, with 19 bases separating them. Looked up from germline, CDR1 is GTSNPN and CDR2 is SVGIG (reference sequence). This CDR3 is 17 amino acids long.

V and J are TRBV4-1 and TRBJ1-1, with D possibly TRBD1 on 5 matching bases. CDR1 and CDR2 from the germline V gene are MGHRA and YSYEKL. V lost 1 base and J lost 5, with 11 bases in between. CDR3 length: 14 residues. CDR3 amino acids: CASSQVPGWTEAFF. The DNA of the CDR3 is TGCGCCAGCAGCCAAGTCCCAGGGTGGACTGAAGCTTTCTTT.

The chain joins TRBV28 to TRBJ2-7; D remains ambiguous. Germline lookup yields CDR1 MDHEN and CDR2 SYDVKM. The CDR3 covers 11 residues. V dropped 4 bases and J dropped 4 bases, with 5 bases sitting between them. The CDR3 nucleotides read TGTGCCAGCAGTTACATTTACGAGCAGTACTTC. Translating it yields CASSYIYEQYF.

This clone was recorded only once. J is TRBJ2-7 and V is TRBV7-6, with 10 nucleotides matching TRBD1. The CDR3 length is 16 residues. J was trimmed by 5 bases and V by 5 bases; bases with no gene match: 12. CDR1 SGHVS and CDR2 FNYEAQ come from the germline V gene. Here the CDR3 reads CASSARTGTGAHEQYF. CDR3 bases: TGTGCCAGCAGCGCGCGGACCGGGACAGGGGCCCACGAGCAGTACTTC.

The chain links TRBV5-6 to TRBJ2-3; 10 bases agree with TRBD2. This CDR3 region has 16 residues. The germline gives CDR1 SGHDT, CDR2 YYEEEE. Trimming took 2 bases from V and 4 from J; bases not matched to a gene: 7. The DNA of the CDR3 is TGTGCCAGCAGCTTAGGGACTAGCGTATCCTCAGATACGCAGTATTTT. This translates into CASSLGTSVSSDTQYF.

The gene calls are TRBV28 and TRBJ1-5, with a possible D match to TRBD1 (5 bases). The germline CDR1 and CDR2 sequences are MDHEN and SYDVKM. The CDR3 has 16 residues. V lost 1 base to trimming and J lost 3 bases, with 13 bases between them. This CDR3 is CASSLLYGGDNQPQHF. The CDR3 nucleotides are TGTGCCAGCAGTTTATTATACGGGGGTGACAATCAGCCCCAGCATTTT.

The CDR3 is CASSWDRATEAFF. CDR3 bases: TGTGCCAGCAGTTGGGACAGGGCCACTGAAGCTTTCTTT. The rearrangement links TRBV27 to TRBJ1-1; 9 positions agree with TRBD1. CDR3 length equals 13 residues. Germline V lookup: CDR1 MNHEY, CDR2 SMNVEV (reference sequence). J lost 4 bases, V lost 4 bases, and 1 base had no gene match.

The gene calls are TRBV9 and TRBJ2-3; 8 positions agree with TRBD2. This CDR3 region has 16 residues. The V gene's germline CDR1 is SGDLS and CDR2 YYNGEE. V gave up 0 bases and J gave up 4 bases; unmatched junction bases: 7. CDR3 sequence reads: CASSVVSGGPADTQYF. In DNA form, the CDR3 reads TGTGCCAGCAGCGTAGTGTCGGGAGGGCCCGCAGATACGCAGTATTTT.

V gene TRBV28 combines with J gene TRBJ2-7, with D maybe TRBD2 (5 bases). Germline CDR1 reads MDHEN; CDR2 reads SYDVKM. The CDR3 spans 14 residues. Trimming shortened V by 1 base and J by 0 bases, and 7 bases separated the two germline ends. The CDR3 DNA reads TGTGCCAGCAGTTTATTACTAGTCTCCTACGAGCAGTACTTC. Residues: CASSLLLVSYEQYF.

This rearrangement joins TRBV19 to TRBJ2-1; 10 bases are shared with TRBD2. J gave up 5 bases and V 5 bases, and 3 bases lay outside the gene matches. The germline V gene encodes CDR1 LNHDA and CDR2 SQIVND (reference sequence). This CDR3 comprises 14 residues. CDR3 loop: CASSGLAVHNEQFF. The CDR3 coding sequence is TGTGCCAGTAGTGGACTAGCGGTCCACAATGAGCAGTTCTTC.